This entry features one T cell receptor beta chain sequence. Its antigen is not known. This record belongs to a study of lymphopenia after photon versus proton radiotherapy. Findings of the study overall: Oligoclonal CD8+ Temra expansion after nadir drove photon patients' diversity drop.

Using immunoSEQ multiplex PCR, the repertoire was profiled, and TCRdb retains in-frame clones only, with some absent. The sample records some 29,000 clones, over 80% being singletons. This CDR3 is 14 amino acids long. CDR1 is SGHTS and CDR2 is YDEGEE in the germline V gene. V lost 0 bases to trimming and J lost 4 bases; unmatched junction nucleotides: 3. The chain has TRBV5-8 and TRBJ1-2; 7 nucleotides match TRBD1. Sequences were derived from peripheral blood, sampled from a patient treated with proton-based radiotherapy. The clonotype was recovered from a woman aged 55-70 years with cholangiocarcinoma. Some clones in this sample may be carry-over from other donors' samples. The CDR3 bases are TGTGCCAGCAGCTTGGGACAGGGATCCTATGGCTACACCTTC. Amino acids: CASSLGQGSYGYTF.